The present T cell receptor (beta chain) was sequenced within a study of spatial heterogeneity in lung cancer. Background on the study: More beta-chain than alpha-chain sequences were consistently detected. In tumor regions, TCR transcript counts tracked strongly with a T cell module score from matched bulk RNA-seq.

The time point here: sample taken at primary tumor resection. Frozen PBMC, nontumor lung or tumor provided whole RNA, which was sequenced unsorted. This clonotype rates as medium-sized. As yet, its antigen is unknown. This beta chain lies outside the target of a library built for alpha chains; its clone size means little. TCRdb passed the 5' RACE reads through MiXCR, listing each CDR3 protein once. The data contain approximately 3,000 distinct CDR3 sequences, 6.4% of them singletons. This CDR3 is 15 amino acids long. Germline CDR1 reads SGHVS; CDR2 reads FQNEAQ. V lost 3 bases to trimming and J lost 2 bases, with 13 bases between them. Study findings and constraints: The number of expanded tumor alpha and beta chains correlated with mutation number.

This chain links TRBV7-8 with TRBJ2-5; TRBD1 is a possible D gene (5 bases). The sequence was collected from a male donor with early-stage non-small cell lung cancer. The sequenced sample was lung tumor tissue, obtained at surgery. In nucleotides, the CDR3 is TGTGCCAGCAGCTTTTCCGCAGGGCCGCAAGAGACCCAGTACTTC. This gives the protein CASSFSAGPQETQYF.